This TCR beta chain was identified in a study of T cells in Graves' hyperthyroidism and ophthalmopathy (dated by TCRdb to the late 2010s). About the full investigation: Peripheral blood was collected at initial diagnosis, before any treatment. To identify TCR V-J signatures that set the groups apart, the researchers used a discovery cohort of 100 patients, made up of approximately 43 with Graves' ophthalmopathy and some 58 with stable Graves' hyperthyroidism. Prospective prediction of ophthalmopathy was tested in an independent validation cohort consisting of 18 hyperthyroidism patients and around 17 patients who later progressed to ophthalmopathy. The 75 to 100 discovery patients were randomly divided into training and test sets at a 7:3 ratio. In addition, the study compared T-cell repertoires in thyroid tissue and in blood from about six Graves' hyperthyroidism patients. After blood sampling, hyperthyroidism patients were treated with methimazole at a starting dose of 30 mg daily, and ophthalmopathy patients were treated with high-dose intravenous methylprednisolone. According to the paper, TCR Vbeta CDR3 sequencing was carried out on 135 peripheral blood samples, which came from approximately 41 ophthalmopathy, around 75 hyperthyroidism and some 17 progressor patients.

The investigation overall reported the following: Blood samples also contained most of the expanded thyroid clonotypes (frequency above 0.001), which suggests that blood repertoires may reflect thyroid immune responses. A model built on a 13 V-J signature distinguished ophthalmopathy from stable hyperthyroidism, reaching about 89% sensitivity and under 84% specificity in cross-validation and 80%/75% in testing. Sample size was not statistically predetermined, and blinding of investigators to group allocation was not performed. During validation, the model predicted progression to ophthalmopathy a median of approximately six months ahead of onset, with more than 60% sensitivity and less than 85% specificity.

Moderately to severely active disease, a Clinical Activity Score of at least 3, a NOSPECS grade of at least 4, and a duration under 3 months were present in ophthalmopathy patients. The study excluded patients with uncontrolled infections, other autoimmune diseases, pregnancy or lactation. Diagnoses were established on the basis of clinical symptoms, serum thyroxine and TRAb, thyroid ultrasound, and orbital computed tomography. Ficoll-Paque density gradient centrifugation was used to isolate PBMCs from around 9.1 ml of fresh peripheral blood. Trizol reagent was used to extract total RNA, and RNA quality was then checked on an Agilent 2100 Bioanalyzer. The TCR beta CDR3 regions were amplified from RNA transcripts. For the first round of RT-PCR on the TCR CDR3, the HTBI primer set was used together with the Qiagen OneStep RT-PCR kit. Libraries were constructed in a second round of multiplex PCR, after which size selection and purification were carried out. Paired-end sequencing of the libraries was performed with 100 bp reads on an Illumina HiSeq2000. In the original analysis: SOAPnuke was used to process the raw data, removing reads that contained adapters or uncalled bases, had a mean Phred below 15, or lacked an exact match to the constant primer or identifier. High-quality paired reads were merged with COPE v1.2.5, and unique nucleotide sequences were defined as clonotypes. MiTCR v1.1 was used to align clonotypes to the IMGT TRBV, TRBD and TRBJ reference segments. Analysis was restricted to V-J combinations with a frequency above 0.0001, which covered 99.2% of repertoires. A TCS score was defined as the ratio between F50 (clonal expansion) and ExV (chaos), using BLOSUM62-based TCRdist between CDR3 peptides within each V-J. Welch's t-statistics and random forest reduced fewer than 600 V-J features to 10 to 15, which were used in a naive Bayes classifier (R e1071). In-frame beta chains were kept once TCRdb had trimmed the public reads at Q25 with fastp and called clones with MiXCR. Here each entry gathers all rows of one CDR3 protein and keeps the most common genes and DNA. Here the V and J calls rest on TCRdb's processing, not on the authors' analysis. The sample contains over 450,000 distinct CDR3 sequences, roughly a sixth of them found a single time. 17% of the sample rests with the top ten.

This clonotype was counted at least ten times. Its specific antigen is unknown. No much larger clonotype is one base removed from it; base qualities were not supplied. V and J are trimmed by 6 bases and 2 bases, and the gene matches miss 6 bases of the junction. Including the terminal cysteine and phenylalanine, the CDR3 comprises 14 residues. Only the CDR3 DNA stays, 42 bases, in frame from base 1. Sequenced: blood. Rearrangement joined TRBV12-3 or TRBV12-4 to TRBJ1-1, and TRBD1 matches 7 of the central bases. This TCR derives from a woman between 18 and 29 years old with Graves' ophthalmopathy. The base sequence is TGTGCCAGCAGGAGGACAGGCGCTAACACTGAAGCTTTCTTT. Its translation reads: CASRRTGANTEAFF.